The 18 T cell receptor beta chains reported below all come from one sample, sequenced in a study of regulatory T cells in long-lasting Graves disease. The sample's time point: persistent/refractory GD, antithyroid drugs over 5 years with positive TRAb. From RNA extracted from PBMCs, the TCR library was made. According to the study, TCR beta libraries were built with iRepertoire HTBI primers and CDR3-region Arm-PCR. TCRdb recomputed calls from the multiplex PCR reads with MiXCR, one row per CDR3 protein. Counted here are some 340,000 distinct CDR3 sequences, approximately 23% occurring once; the ten biggest clones make up approximately 30%. The source material was peripheral blood mononuclear cells (PBMCs), sampled when the disease was refractory, from a patient treated with antithyroid drugs. The receptors stem from a woman in her thirties or forties with Graves disease.

J is TRBJ1-4 and V is TRBV6-1; D not certain. The CDR3 has 11 amino acids. Deletions cut 6 bases from V and 8 bases from J, with 7 bases between. In germline, CDR1 is MNHNS, CDR2 SASEGT. CDR3 sequence (DNA): TGTGCCAGCAGAGAGGTCGAAAAACTGTTTTTT. This codes for CASREVEKLFF.

This clonotype came up many times. The chain combines TRBV2 with TRBJ2-5, with a tentative D call TRBD2 (6 bases). V lost 2 bases, J lost 7 bases, and 11 bases lay in between. The CDR3 runs 13 residues. Germline V CDR1 and CDR2: SNHLY, FYNNEI. CDR3 sequence reads: CASSETGGATQYF. The CDR3 DNA reads as TGTGCCAGCAGTGAAACTGGCGGGGCGACCCAGTACTTC.

This clonotype was counted ten times or more. The V and J genes are TRBV11-2 and TRBJ2-7, with D possibly TRBD1 on 6 matching bases. This CDR3 comprises 15 residues. Germline V gene data show CDR1 as SGHAT and CDR2 as FQNNGV. Trimming stripped 3 bases from V and 7 bases from J, with 19 bases between. The CDR3 DNA reads TGTGCCAGCAGCTTTCTCAGGGGAACAACTAGGGAGCAGTACTTC. This sequence encodes CASSFLRGTTREQYF.

Comment on this clonotype: A much larger clone lies one base from this, so it may be a read error. The chain links TRBV7-2 to TRBJ2-7, with 8 nucleotides matching TRBD2. The CDR3 loop spans 15 amino acids. Germline V gives CDR1 SGHTA, CDR2 FQGNSA. The DNA of the CDR3 is TGTGCCGGCAGCCCTACGGCGGGAGGAATCTACGAGCAGTACTTC. Encoded protein: CAGSPTAGGIYEQYF.

This clonotype was observed a few times. At one of its ends the junction is not consistent with the germline gene, which may arise from a read error. The V and J genes are TRBV19 and TRBJ1-5, with TRBD1 matching 12 bases. Germline V gene data show CDR1 as LNHDA and CDR2 as SQIVND (reference sequence). The CDR3 runs 16 residues. The CDR3 protein is CASSMVGTGGNQPQHF. The CDR3, as DNA: TGTGCCAGTAGTATGGTAGGGACAGGGGGCAACCAGCCCCAGCATTTT.

This clonotype has a count of ten or more. The chain carries TRBV5-1 and TRBJ1-4; no definite D call. Trimming cost V 1 base and J 4 bases, with 14 bases left between them. Germline CDR1 is SGHRS and CDR2 is YFSETQ. The CDR3 is 16 amino acids. The CDR3 loop reads CASSLIGQVVNEKLFF. In nucleotides, the CDR3 is TGCGCCAGCAGCTTGATTGGCCAGGTAGTTAATGAAAAACTGTTTTTT.

The chain is built from TRBV28 and TRBJ1-1, with TRBD1 identical over 7 bases. Germline V gene lookup returns CDR1 MDHEN and CDR2 SYDVKM. After removal of 7 bases from V and 5 bases from J, the junction contained 10 bases not matched to a gene. This CDR3 region has 14 residues. The CDR3 bases are TGTGCCAGCAACTCCAGGGGGAGAACAACTGAAGCTTTCTTT. Translating it yields CASNSRGRTTEAFF.

The CDR3 DNA follows: TGTGCCAGCAGAATGCGCTCTGGAAACACCATATATTTT. Its protein is CASRMRSGNTIYF. The chain has TRBV2 and TRBJ1-3; D remains ambiguous. The CDR3 has 13 amino acids. Trimming took 6 bases from V and 0 from J, leaving 6 bases between them. The germline V gene encodes CDR1 SNHLY and CDR2 FYNNEI.

This clonotype came up many times. This chain links TRBV28 with TRBJ2-2, with D tentatively TRBD1 (6 bases). The CDR3 sequence is 14 residues long. CDR1 MDHEN and CDR2 SYDVKM come from the germline V gene. V was pared by 3 bases and J by 6 bases, with 11 bases between. CDR3 bases: TGTGCCAGCAGTTTGTGGACAGTTGCCGGGGAGCTGTTTTTT. This sequence encodes CASSLWTVAGELFF.

The sample holds many counts of this clonotype. The chain has TRBV12-3 or TRBV12-4 and TRBJ2-3, with D unclear. V lost 0 bases to trimming and J lost 7 bases, with 8 bases between them. There are 13 residues in the CDR3. The CDR3 loop reads CASSLAGPNTQYF. The DNA for the CDR3 is TGTGCCAGCAGTTTAGCCGGTCCTAATACGCAGTATTTT.

The J gene is TRBJ1-6, the V gene TRBV13; 7 positions match TRBD1. The CDR3 extends over 18 amino acids. J gave up 0 bases and V 5 bases, and 10 bases lay outside the gene matches. CDR1 and CDR2 from the germline V gene are PRHDT and FYEKMQ (reference sequence). Here the CDR3 reads CASSLFTGAGSYNSPLHF. CDR3 DNA: TGTGCCAGCAGCCTTTTTACAGGGGCCGGCTCCTATAATTCACCCCTCCACTTT.

J is TRBJ2-3 and V is TRBV20-1; tentative D call: TRBD2 (6 bases). This CDR3 is built from 14 residues. Germline V lookup: CDR1 DFQATT, CDR2 SNEGSKA (reference sequence). V lost 3 bases, J lost 2 bases, and 12 bases lay in between. CDR3 nucleotide sequence: TGCAGTGCTAGGGTGACGGGACTCACAGATACGCAGTATTTT. This gives the protein CSARVTGLTDTQYF.

This clonotype was seen repeatedly, ten times or more. CDR3 protein: CASSLQRLGETQYF. The CDR3 nucleotides read TGTGCCAGCAGCCTCCAGCGCTTAGGAGAGACCCAGTACTTC. The rearrangement links TRBV3-1 to TRBJ2-5; D remains unclear. Germline V lookup: CDR1 LGHDT, CDR2 YNNKEL (reference sequence). The length of the CDR3 is 14 residues. V lost 4 bases to trimming and J lost 4 bases, with 13 bases between them.

This clonotype came up a few times. The V and J genes are TRBV2 and TRBJ2-7; 8 positions agree with TRBD2. The ends lost 5 bases at V and 0 bases at J; junction bases unmatched: 6. The germline gives CDR1 SNHLY, CDR2 FYNNEI. The CDR3 has 15 amino acids. The chain's CDR3 is CASSRGGESSYEQYF. The CDR3 DNA reads TGTGCCAGCAGTCGGGGGGGGGAAAGCTCCTACGAGCAGTACTTC.

The CDR3 nucleotides read TGTGCCAGCAGCTTGTTTAAGAGTGGAAGGACCCAGTACTTC. Translation gives CASSLFKSGRTQYF. The rearrangement joins TRBV5-6 to TRBJ2-5; no reliable D call. Germline V gene lookup returns CDR1 SGHDT and CDR2 YYEEEE. CDR3 length: 14 amino acids. The V gene lost 1 base and the J gene lost 7 bases, with 14 bases spanning the gap.

This clonotype was seen only a few times. The chain combines TRBV24-1 with TRBJ2-2; possibly TRBD1 for D (5 bases). In germline, CDR1 is KGHDR, CDR2 SFDVKD. Between the trimmed V and J ends, which lost 8 bases and 0 bases, there was a span of 9 bases. CDR3 length equals 14 residues. The CDR3 here is CATNTGSNTGELFF. The CDR3, as DNA: TGTGCCACCAATACAGGTTCGAACACCGGGGAGCTGTTTTTT.

This clonotype was seen only a few times. CDR3: CASTPGGEPNTEAFF. CDR3 nucleotides: TGTGCCAGCACCCCCGGGGGGGAGCCGAACACTGAAGCTTTCTTT. The chain employs TRBV7-9 and TRBJ1-1; a weak D match, TRBD1 (5 bases). Germline loops: CDR1 SEHNR, CDR2 FQNEAQ (reference sequence). The V and J ends lost 7 bases and 1 base respectively, with 16 bases between them. This CDR3 contains 15 residues.

A word on this clonotype: A much larger clone sits a single nucleotide away, making a read error possible. The gene calls are TRBV7-9 and TRBJ1-1; 7 nucleotides agree with TRBD1. The germline gives CDR1 SEHNR, CDR2 FQNEAQ (reference sequence). The CDR3 consists of 15 residues. CDR3 in amino acids: CVSSGATGRLTEAFF. CDR3 nucleotides: TGTGTCAGCAGCGGTGCGACAGGGAGGCTCACTGAAGCTTTCTTT.